This TCR beta chain was profiled in a study of T cell changes during pregnancy in multiple sclerosis. Generated by immunoSEQ multiplex PCR, the TCRdb table keeps only in-frame clones and is missing some. Here the sample spans more than 70,000 clones, roughly 92% being singletons. The CDR3 consists of 15 residues. The germline gives CDR1 SGHRS, CDR2 YFSETQ. Unmatched junction bases numbered 6, after V lost 1 base and J lost 5 bases. This chain joins TRBV5-1 and TRBJ2-7, with 10 bases matching TRBD2. Here the sequenced sample was peripheral blood, taken before pregnancy. This TCR was recovered from a female donor with multiple sclerosis, enrolled in a pregnancy study. The CDR3 loop is CASSLSSGRINEQYF. In DNA, the CDR3 is TGCGCCAGCAGCTTGAGTAGCGGGAGGATAAACGAGCAGTACTTC.